The 13 T cell receptor beta chains given below trace back to one sample, sequenced in a study of cytomegalovirus exposure and HLA in healthy donors. Sequencing was performed with immunoSEQ multiplex PCR; in TCRdb, only in-frame clones are kept and a portion is missing. In the table there are over 200,000 clones, around 87% of which are singletons. The sample taken for sequencing was PBMCs. The receptor source for this set is a woman younger than 30 in good health and CMV-seronegative.

V and J are TRBV5-1 and TRBJ2-5, with 7 bases aligning to TRBD2. Germline V lookup: CDR1 SGHRS, CDR2 YFSETQ. The CDR3 is made up of 17 amino acids. V lost 7 bases to trimming and J lost 4 bases; unmatched junction nucleotides: 19. The CDR3 DNA reads TGCGCCAGCCGAATCAATCTGGGCGGGGGTTCGGCAGAGACCCAGTACTTC. Protein: CASRINLGGGSAETQYF.

This clone appeared once. V gene TRBV5-1 combines with J gene TRBJ2-1, with unresolved D. Trimming took 0 bases from V and 0 from J, leaving 10 bases between them. The CDR3 has 16 amino acids. The germline V gene encodes CDR1 SGHRS and CDR2 YFSETQ. CDR3 in amino acids: CASSLVGSSSYNEQFF. Here the CDR3 DNA reads TGCGCCAGCAGCTTGGTGGGCTCGAGCTCCTACAATGAGCAGTTCTTC.

About this clone itself: The same CDR3 is also encoded by other DNA sequences in this sample. The CDR3 region is CASTSTDTQYF. CDR3 sequence (DNA): TGTGCCAGTACTAGCACAGATACGCAGTATTTT. V usage is TRBV2 and J usage is TRBJ2-3; D not certain. This CDR3 region has 11 residues. The germline CDR1 and CDR2 sequences are SNHLY and FYNNEI. Trimming took 9 bases from V and 0 from J, leaving 4 bases between them.

This rearrangement joins TRBV9 to TRBJ1-6; 9 bases line up with TRBD1. The CDR3 consists of 17 residues. J gave up 0 bases and V 3 bases, and 4 bases lay outside the gene matches. Germline CDR1 and CDR2: SGDLS and YYNGEE. The CDR3 spells CASSAGQGSSYNSPLHF. The CDR3 nucleotides are TGTGCCAGCAGCGCCGGACAGGGGAGCTCCTATAATTCACCCCTCCACTTT.

This sequence joins TRBV21-1 and TRBJ2-3; TRBD2 was called by the table and not checked on the DNA. TRBV21-1 is flagged as a pseudogene. CDR3 size: 14 residues. The CDR3 DNA is TGTGCCAGCAGCAATCGTAGCGGTACAGATACGCAGTATTTT. Protein: CASSNRSGTDTQYF.

For the CDR3, the DNA is TGTGCCAGCAGCACGTTACAGGGCTACGAGCAGTACTTC. This encodes CASSTLQGYEQYF. J is TRBJ2-7 and V is TRBV7-3, with D tentatively TRBD1 (6 bases). This CDR3 contains 13 residues. The V gene lost 5 bases and the J gene lost 3 bases, with 11 bases spanning the gap. Germline V gene lookup returns CDR1 SGHTA and CDR2 FQGTGA.

This chain uses TRBV14 with TRBJ2-1; 10 nucleotides match TRBD2. Trimming took 4 bases from V and 2 from J; bases not matched to a gene: 2. Germline V gene data show CDR1 as SGHDN and CDR2 as FVKESK. The CDR3 length is 15 residues. The DNA for the CDR3 is TGTGCCAGCAGCCCTCTAGCGGGGGCCTACAATGAGCAGTTCTTC. This gives the protein CASSPLAGAYNEQFF.

This clone was observed a single time. J is TRBJ1-6 and V is TRBV5-6, with 9 bases aligning to TRBD1. This CDR3 spans 14 amino acids. Germline CDR1 is SGHDT and CDR2 is YYEEEE. Germline trimming cut 4 bases from V and 8 bases from J; bases unmatched to any gene: 4. CDR3 residues: CASSGGTGHSPLHF. DNA of the CDR3: TGTGCCAGCAGCGGGGGGACAGGGCATTCACCCCTCCACTTT. Full variable domain (rest looked up from reference TRBV5-6 and TRBJ1-6): DAGVTQSPTHLIKTRGQQVTLRCSPKSGHDTVSWYQQALGQGPQFIFQYYEEEERQRGNFPDRFSGHQFPNYSSELNVNALLLGDSALYLCASSGGTGHSPLHFGNGTRLTVT.

J is TRBJ1-1 and V is TRBV4-1; TRBD1 matches at 9 bases. Looked up from germline, CDR1 is MGHRA and CDR2 is YSYEKL. Germline trimming cut 0 bases from V and 6 bases from J; bases unmatched to any gene: 5. This CDR3 spans 15 amino acids. The CDR3 protein is CASSQEPGQGPEAFF. The CDR3 bases are TGCGCCAGCAGCCAAGAACCGGGACAGGGACCTGAAGCTTTCTTT.

The gene calls are TRBV5-4 and TRBJ2-3; 10 nucleotides line up with TRBD1. J was trimmed by 5 bases and V by 4 bases; bases with no gene match: 10. The CDR3 consists of 16 residues. The germline V gene has CDR1 SGHNT and CDR2 YYREEE (reference sequence). Here the CDR3 reads CASSPRSGTGVDTQYF. The CDR3 DNA reads as TGTGCCAGCAGCCCGCGATCCGGGACAGGGGTAGATACGCAGTATTTT.

The chain combines TRBV10-2 with TRBJ2-7; D is uncertain. V was clipped by 7 bases and J by 6 bases, with 16 bases between them. This CDR3 has 13 residues. Germline V gives CDR1 WSHSY, CDR2 SAAADI. The CDR3 loop is CASMRHKFGEQYF. DNA for the CDR3: TGCGCCAGCATGCGTCATAAGTTTGGCGAGCAGTACTTC.

The rearrangement uses TRBV18 and TRBJ1-5, with D unresolved. The CDR3 is 14 residues long. Trimming pared 5 bases from V and 3 bases from J, leaving 11 bases between. The germline V gene encodes CDR1 KGHSH and CDR2 LQKENI. CDR3 in amino acids: CASSDNVYNQPQHF. CDR3 DNA: TGTGCCAGCTCAGATAACGTCTACAATCAGCCCCAGCATTTT. The whole variable domain, remainder taken from reference TRBV18 and TRBJ1-5, is NAGVMQNPRHLVRRRGQEARLRCSPMKGHSHVYWYRQLPEEGLKFMVYLQKENIIDESGMPKERFSAEFPKEGPSILRIQQVVRGDSAAYFCASSDNVYNQPQHFGDGTRLSIL.

The chain links TRBV6-5 to TRBJ1-6; the D gene is possibly TRBD1 (5 bases). Germline values: CDR1 MNHEY, CDR2 SVGAGI. V was trimmed by 7 bases and J by 5 bases, leaving 15 bases between them. The CDR3 consists of 15 residues. In DNA, the CDR3 is TGTGCCAGCACCGCAGTCGGAGGGGATAATTCACCCCTCCACTTT. It translates to CASTAVGGDNSPLHF.